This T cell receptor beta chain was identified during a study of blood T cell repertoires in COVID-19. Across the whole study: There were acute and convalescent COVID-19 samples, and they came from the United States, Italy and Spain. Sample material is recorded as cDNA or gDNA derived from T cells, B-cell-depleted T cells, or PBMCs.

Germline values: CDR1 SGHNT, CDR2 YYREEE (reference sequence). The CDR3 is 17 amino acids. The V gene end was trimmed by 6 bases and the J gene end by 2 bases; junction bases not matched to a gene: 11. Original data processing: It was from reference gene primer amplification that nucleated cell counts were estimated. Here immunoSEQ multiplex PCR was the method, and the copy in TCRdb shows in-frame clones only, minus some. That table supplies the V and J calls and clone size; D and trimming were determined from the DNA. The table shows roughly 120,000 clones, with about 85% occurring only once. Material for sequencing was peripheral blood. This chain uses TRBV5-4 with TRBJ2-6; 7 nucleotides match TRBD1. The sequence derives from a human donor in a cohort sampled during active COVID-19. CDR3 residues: CASKPGTAFTGANVLTF. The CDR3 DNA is TGTGCCAGCAAGCCCGGGACAGCCTTTACTGGGGCCAACGTCCTGACTTTC.